The sample holds a few counts of the clone carrying this T cell receptor beta chain. This entry belongs to a study of T-cell reconstitution after alpha-beta-depleted transplantation in children. CDR1 and CDR2 from the germline V gene are MNHNS and SASEGT. With 4 bases clipped from V and 0 bases from J, the junction kept 11 bases outside the gene matches. The CDR3 is made up of 18 amino acids. The TCRbeta library incorporated unique molecular identifiers. TCRdb ran MiXCR on the PCR reads and lists one entry per CDR3 protein. The table records about 440,000 distinct CDR3 sequences, over 40% of them present only once.

The sequenced sample was PBMCs, obtained before TCRalphabeta/CD19-depleted stem cell transplant. The sequence came from a girl aged 2-10 years with aplastic anemia, due to receive a stem cell transplant. This chain joins TRBV6-1 and TRBJ2-3; 9 bases are shared with TRBD2. CDR3 loop: CASSASGRFRTSTDTQYF. CDR3 sequence (DNA): TGTGCCAGCAGTGCCAGCGGGAGGTTTCGAACTAGCACAGATACGCAGTATTTT.